These 15 T cell receptor beta chains came from one sample sequenced in a study of identical twins. TCRdb re-called the 5' RACE reads through MiXCR, storing one row per CDR3 protein. The data show 450,000 or so distinct CDR3 sequences, with approximately 15% seen just once and roughly 0.5% held by the top ten. In addition, the sample was reused for a study of yellow fever vaccine responses in identical twins.

Sequencing used CD4+ T cells sorted from blood. The receptors were gathered from a woman aged 18-29 years in good health.

The chain is built from TRBV20-1 and TRBJ2-7; D is perhaps TRBD2 (6 bases). V gave up 2 bases and J gave up 4 bases, with 15 bases separating them. Per germline, CDR1 DFQATT and CDR2 SNEGSKA (reference sequence). The CDR3 spans 14 residues. CDR3 amino acids: CSARPSAAPYEQYF. In DNA, the CDR3 is TGCAGTGCTAGACCTAGCGCCGCCCCGTACGAGCAGTACTTC.

The rearrangement joins TRBV5-5 to TRBJ2-1, with D possibly being TRBD1 (6 bases). V was clipped by 0 bases and J by 6 bases, with 10 bases between them. The CDR3 contains 14 residues. Germline CDR1 and CDR2: SGHKS and YYEKEE (reference sequence). CDR3 residues: CASSLEGVGNEQFF. CDR3 DNA: TGTGCCAGCAGCTTGGAGGGGGTTGGCAATGAGCAGTTCTTC.

In its sample, this clonotype was seen a few times. The J gene is TRBJ2-1, the V gene TRBV6-2 or TRBV6-3, with TRBD2 matching 11 bases. Trimming removed 6 bases from V and 6 bases from J; junction bases left unmatched: 1. The CDR3 has 13 amino acids. CDR1 is MNHEY and CDR2 is SVGEGT in the germline V gene. The CDR3 DNA reads TGTGCCAGCAGACTAGCGGGAGTCAATGAGCAGTTCTTC. Translating gives CASRLAGVNEQFF.

This clonotype was seen repeatedly, ten times or more. This chain uses TRBV29-1 with TRBJ2-5; D is unclear. Deletions cut 3 bases from V and 0 bases from J, with 14 bases between. The CDR3 sequence is 15 residues long. Germline V lookup: CDR1 SQVTM, CDR2 ANQGSEA. CDR3 sequence (DNA): TGCAGCGTTGAGGAACCCGTGGGGTACCAAGAGACCCAGTACTTC. Its translation is CSVEEPVGYQETQYF.

This clonotype was seen more than once but under ten times. This sequence joins TRBV6-5 and TRBJ1-4, with TRBD1 identical over 10 bases. From germline, CDR1 is MNHEY and CDR2 SVGAGI. V shed 1 base, J shed 8 bases, and the junction held 4 bases outside the gene matches. This CDR3 has 15 residues. DNA for the CDR3: TGTGCCAGCAGTTACTTGGACAGGGGGAGAGAAAAACTGTTTTTT. Protein product: CASSYLDRGREKLFF.

This chain links TRBV7-8 with TRBJ2-1; 7 positions match TRBD2. The CDR3 spans 16 residues. Germline lookup yields CDR1 SGHVS and CDR2 FQNEAQ. V was clipped by 5 bases and J by 2 bases; unmatched bases: 9. The CDR3 spells CASSPSASGTYNEQFF. CDR3 sequence (DNA): TGTGCCAGCAGCCCAAGCGCTAGCGGAACCTACAATGAGCAGTTCTTC.

The chain joins TRBV15 to TRBJ2-5, with 11 bases matching TRBD2. Trimming removed 0 bases from V and 2 bases from J; junction bases left unmatched: 8. CDR1 is LNHNV and CDR2 is YYDKDF in the germline V gene (reference sequence). This CDR3 region has 18 residues. As DNA, the CDR3 is TGTGCCACCAGCAGAGATTTACCGGGACTAGCGGCGCAAGAGACCCAGTACTTC. Residues: CATSRDLPGLAAQETQYF.

The chain combines TRBV5-1 with TRBJ2-3; D perhaps matches TRBD2 (6 bases). The CDR3 sequence is 16 residues long. Germline V CDR1 and CDR2: SGHRS, YFSETQ. Deletions cut 2 bases from V and 2 bases from J, with 15 bases between. CDR3 region: CASSLSMGGDTDTQYF. CDR3 bases: TGCGCCAGCAGCTTATCGATGGGGGGTGACACAGATACGCAGTATTTT.

This clonotype has only a few counts. The chain links TRBV6-1 to TRBJ2-7; 9 bases line up with TRBD1. The CDR3 is 16 amino acids. Germline V lookup: CDR1 MNHNS, CDR2 SASEGT. The J segment lost 3 bases and the V segment lost 3 bases, leaving 9 bases of the junction unmatched. The DNA for the CDR3 is TGTGCCAGCAGTGACCCTGAGACAGGGGGGATCTACGAGCAGTACTTC. Translation: CASSDPETGGIYEQYF.

J is TRBJ1-3 and V is TRBV7-9, with 7 positions matching TRBD1. J gave up 4 bases and V 5 bases, and 11 bases lay outside the gene matches. Germline V gene lookup returns CDR1 SEHNR and CDR2 FQNEAQ (reference sequence). CDR3 length: 16 amino acids. In nucleotides, the CDR3 is TGTGCCAGCAGCCATACAGGGGCAGAAGCCGGAAACACCATATATTTT. Encoded protein: CASSHTGAEAGNTIYF.

This clonotype was seen a few times. The J gene is TRBJ2-7, the V gene TRBV4-2; D is possibly TRBD1 (5 bases). From germline, CDR1 is LGHNA and CDR2 YNFKEQ. The V end lost 2 bases, the J end lost 4 bases, and 9 bases lay between the germline ends. The CDR3 runs to 13 residues. The CDR3 DNA sequence: TGTGCCAGCAGCCAAACGACAGCTTACGAGCAGTACTTC. Its translation: CASSQTTAYEQYF.

The V call is TRBV10-3, the J call TRBJ2-5; the D gene is possibly TRBD2 (6 bases). The CDR3 length is 12 residues. Trimming stripped 11 bases from V and 1 base from J, with 11 bases between. The germline V gene has CDR1 ENHRY and CDR2 SYGVKD. The CDR3 sequence is CAATGAQETQYF. The CDR3 DNA sequence: TGTGCCGCCACGGGAGCCCAAGAGACCCAGTACTTC.

This chain joins TRBV28 and TRBJ2-2; D might be TRBD1 (6 bases). This CDR3 is built from 15 residues. Trimming left V 5 bases short and J 4 bases short, with 14 bases between. Germline CDR1 is MDHEN and CDR2 is SYDVKM. CDR3 residues: CASSGADRSTGELFF. In DNA, the CDR3 is TGTGCCAGCAGTGGGGCCGACAGGAGCACCGGGGAGCTGTTTTTT. The full variable domain, in which reference TRBV28 and TRBJ2-2 provide the parts outside the CDR3, is DVKVTQSSRYLVKRTGEKVFLECVQDMDHENMFWYRQDPGLGLRLIYFSYDVKMKEKGDIPEGYSVSREKKERFSLILESASTNQTSMYLCASSGADRSTGELFFGEGSRLTVL.

V and J are TRBV11-3 and TRBJ2-1; tentative D call: TRBD1 (6 bases). V dropped 4 bases and J dropped 7 bases, with 20 bases sitting between them. The CDR3 extends over 16 amino acids. Germline lookup yields CDR1 SGHNT and CDR2 YENEEA. The CDR3 sequence: CASSSLNRWGPNEQFF. In DNA, the CDR3 is TGTGCCAGCAGCTCTCTAAACAGGTGGGGGCCGAATGAGCAGTTCTTC.

The chain uses TRBV11-2 and TRBJ2-2, with D possibly matching TRBD2 (5 bases). The CDR3 has 17 amino acids. Looked up from germline, CDR1 is SGHAT and CDR2 is FQNNGV. V was cut by 0 bases and J by 3 bases, with 14 bases left in between. The CDR3 DNA sequence: TGTGCCAGCAGCTTAGATTGGAGTGCGGGCTACACCGGGGAGCTGTTTTTT. It specifies CASSLDWSAGYTGELFF.